The 5 T cell receptor beta chains listed next were all sequenced from one sample in a study of cytomegalovirus exposure and HLA in healthy donors. The primer mix had 60 Vbeta and 13 Jbeta primers. Sequencing was performed with immunoSEQ multiplex PCR; in TCRdb, only in-frame clones are kept and a portion is missing. This table lists more than 100,000 clones. The specimen was PBMCs. The receptors derive from a man in his late teens or twenties in good health and CMV-seronegative.

The J gene is TRBJ1-4, the V gene TRBV6-1, with D possibly matching TRBD1 (5 bases). The V end lost 6 bases, the J end lost 5 bases, and 13 bases lay between the germline ends. CDR1 MNHNS and CDR2 SASEGT come from the germline V gene. The CDR3 extends over 14 amino acids. The CDR3 loop reads CASRDMGGNEKLFF. The DNA for the CDR3 is TGTGCCAGCAGAGATATGGGGGGGAATGAAAAACTGTTTTTT.

The V gene is TRBV28, the J gene TRBJ2-6; 8 nucleotides match TRBD1. This CDR3 contains 19 residues. The germline CDR1 and CDR2 sequences are MDHEN and SYDVKM. V was clipped by 2 bases and J by 1 base; unmatched bases: 10. CDR3 in DNA: TGTGCCAGCAGTTTAATCAAGGACAGGGCGAGGTCTGGGGCCAACGTCCTGACTTTC. Residues: CASSLIKDRARSGANVLTF.

The chain couples TRBV6-1 to TRBJ2-1; TRBD1 might be the D (5 bases). Germline CDR1 and CDR2: MNHNS and SASEGT. V gave up 7 bases and J gave up 4 bases, with 14 bases separating them. The CDR3 covers 14 residues. The CDR3 here is CASTYQQGYNEQFF. CDR3 nucleotides: TGTGCCAGCACTTATCAGCAGGGATACAATGAGCAGTTCTTC.

The V and J genes are TRBV7-2 and TRBJ2-1, with 10 positions matching TRBD1. Germline CDR1 reads SGHTA; CDR2 reads FQGNSA. This CDR3 comprises 16 residues. J gave up 7 bases and V 1 base, and 7 bases lay outside the gene matches. The CDR3 is CASSLGATGGLNEQFF. The CDR3 DNA reads TGTGCCAGCAGCTTAGGGGCGACAGGGGGCTTGAATGAGCAGTTCTTC.

Written as DNA, the CDR3 is TGTGCCAGCAGCCGCGGGTTACAGACCCAGCCCCAGCATTTT. Protein product: CASSRGLQTQPQHF. The chain has TRBV4-2 and TRBJ1-5; the D is unclear. V was shortened by 4 bases and J by 7 bases, with 14 bases between the two germline ends. Germline assignment: CDR1 LGHNA and CDR2 YNFKEQ. CDR3 length: 14 amino acids.